The clone carrying this T cell receptor beta chain has a single count. Its antigen remains unidentified. Sequencing used immunoSEQ multiplex PCR; TCRdb keeps in-frame clones, though not all of them. The table records 90,000 to 120,000 clones, roughly 87% of them present only once. The sample is drawn from a study of graft-versus-host responses after intestinal transplantation. Study-wide context: Each of the recipients got a multivisceral, liver-intestinal, or isolated intestinal transplant.

Study findings and constraints: Some patients had graft-donor T cell macrochimerism, and their allografts showed high graft-versus-host to host-versus-graft clonal ratios. The highest levels of circulating GvH clones went along with early declines in HvG clones after transplant.

This CDR3 spans 16 amino acids. V dropped 5 bases and J dropped 0; count of bases not matched to a gene: 4. Germline CDR1 is SEHNR and CDR2 is FQNEAQ (reference sequence). This clonotype was sampled from a human donor who was the organ donor for an intestinal transplant. The sequencing here drew on unstimulated CD4+ T cells sorted from spleen or lymph node cells, taken before transplant. The V gene is TRBV7-9, the J gene TRBJ2-3; 11 bases agree with TRBD2. The CDR3 nucleotides read TGTGCCAGCAGCCCGGGACTAGCGGCTAGCACAGATACGCAGTATTTT. Its protein is CASSPGLAASTDTQYF.